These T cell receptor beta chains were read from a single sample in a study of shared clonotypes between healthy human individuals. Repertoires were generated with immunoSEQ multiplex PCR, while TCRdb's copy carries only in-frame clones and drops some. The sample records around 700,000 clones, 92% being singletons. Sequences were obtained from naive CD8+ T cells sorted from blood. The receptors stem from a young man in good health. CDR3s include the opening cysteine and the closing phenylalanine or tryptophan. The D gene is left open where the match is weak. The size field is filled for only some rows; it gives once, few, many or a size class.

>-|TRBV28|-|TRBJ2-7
CASSYGLPSSYEQYF
TGTGCCAGCAGTTATGGCTTACCGAGCTCCTACGAGCAGTACTTC
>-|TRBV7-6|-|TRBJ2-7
CASSLNSGRSYEQYF
TGTGCCAGCAGCTTAAATTCAGGGAGGTCCTACGAGCAGTACTTC
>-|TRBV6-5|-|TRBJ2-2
CASSRGWGELFF
TGTGCCAGCAGCAGGGGATGGGGGGAGCTGTTTTTT
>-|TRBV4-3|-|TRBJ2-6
CASSQERQADPSGANVLTF
TGCGCCAGCAGCCAAGAGCGACAGGCGGACCCTTCTGGGGCCAACGTCCTGACTTTC
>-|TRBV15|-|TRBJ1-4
CATSRELSATNEKLFF
TGTGCCACCAGCAGAGAACTATCAGCAACTAATGAAAAACTGTTTTTT
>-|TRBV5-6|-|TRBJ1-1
CASSLGLENSNTEAFF
TGTGCCAGCAGCTTAGGATTGGAGAATTCTAACACTGAAGCTTTCTTT
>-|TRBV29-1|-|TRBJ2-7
CSVVLWDSNYEQYF
TGCAGCGTTGTTCTATGGGACTCGAACTACGAGCAGTACTTC
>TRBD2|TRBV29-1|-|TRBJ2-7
CSVVRTSSEQYF
TGCAGCGTTGTGAGGACTAGCAGCGAGCAGTACTTC
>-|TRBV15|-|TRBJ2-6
CATSGTGFSSYGANVLTF
TGTGCCACCAGCGGAACAGGGTTCAGTTCTTACGGGGCCAACGTCCTGACTTTC
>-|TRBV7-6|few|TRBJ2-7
CASSLASGTVPYEQYF
TGTGCCAGCAGCTTAGCTTCTGGGACGGTTCCCTACGAGCAGTACTTC